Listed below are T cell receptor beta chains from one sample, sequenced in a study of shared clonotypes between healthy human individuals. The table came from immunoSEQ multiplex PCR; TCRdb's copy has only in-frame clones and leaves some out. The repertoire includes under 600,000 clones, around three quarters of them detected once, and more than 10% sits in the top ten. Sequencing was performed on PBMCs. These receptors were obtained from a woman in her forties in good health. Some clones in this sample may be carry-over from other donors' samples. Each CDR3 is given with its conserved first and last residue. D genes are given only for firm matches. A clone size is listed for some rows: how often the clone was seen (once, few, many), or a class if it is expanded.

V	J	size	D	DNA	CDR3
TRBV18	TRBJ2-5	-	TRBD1	TGTGCCAGCTCGGGACAGCTCTCGAGGGCCCAGTACTTC	CASSGQLSRAQYF
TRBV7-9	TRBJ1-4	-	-	TGTGCCAGCAGCTTCGGGGGAACTAATGAAAAACTGTTTTTT	CASSFGGTNEKLFF
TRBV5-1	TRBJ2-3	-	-	TGCGCCAGCAGCCCTCGAGGGGGGCTCACAGATACGCAGTATTTT	CASSPRGGLTDTQYF
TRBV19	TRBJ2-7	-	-	TGTGCCAGTAGTATATCTGGAAGGGACGAGCAGTACTTC	CASSISGRDEQYF
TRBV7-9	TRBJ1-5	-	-	TGTGCCAGCAGCCAGACAGGTAGCAATCAGCCCCAGCATTTT	CASSQTGSNQPQHF
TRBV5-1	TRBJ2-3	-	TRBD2	TGCGCCAGCAGCTTGGGGGGACTAGCGGGAGGAACAGGGGATACGCAGTATTTT	CASSLGGLAGGTGDTQYF
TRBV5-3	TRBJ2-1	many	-	TGTGCCAGAAGATTTACTAGCCGCAGCTCCTACAATGAGCAGTTCTTC	CARRFTSRSSYNEQFF
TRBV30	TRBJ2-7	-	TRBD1	TGTGCCTGGGCGGGGCAGGGGGCTTACGAGCAGTACTTC	CAWAGQGAYEQYF
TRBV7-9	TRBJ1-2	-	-	TGTGCCAGCAGCCCGCGGGACATCGATGGCTACACCTTC	CASSPRDIDGYTF
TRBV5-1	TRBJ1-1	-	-	TGCGCCAGCAGCTTGGACAGGGCGAACACTGAAGCTTTCTTT	CASSLDRANTEAFF
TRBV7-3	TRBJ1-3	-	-	TGTGCCAGCGGTCGGTCCTCTGGAAACACCATATATTTT	CASGRSSGNTIYF
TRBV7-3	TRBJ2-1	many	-	TGTGCCAGCAGCTTAACTAATGAGCAGTTCTTC	CASSLTNEQFF
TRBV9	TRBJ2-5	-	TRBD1	TGTGCCAGCAGCGGTTCAGACAGGGCAGTTTACTTC	CASSGSDRAVYF
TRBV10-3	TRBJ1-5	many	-	TGTGCCATCAGTGGAGAGCGCAATCAGCCCCAGCATTTT	CAISGERNQPQHF
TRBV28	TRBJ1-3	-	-	TGTGCCAGCAGGGGGCTCCGGATGGTTTCTGGAAACACCATATATTTT	CASRGLRMVSGNTIYF
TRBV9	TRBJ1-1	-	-	TGTGCCAGCAGCGTGGGAGGGAACCAGAACACTGAAGCTTTCTTT	CASSVGGNQNTEAFF
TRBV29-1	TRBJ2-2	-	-	TGCAGCGTCTCTAACACCGGGGAGCTGTTTTTT	CSVSNTGELFF
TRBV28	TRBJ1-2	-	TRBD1	TGTGCCAGCAGTACAGGACAGGCCAGGTATGGCTACACCTTC	CASSTGQARYGYTF
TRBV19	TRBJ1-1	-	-	TGTGCCAGTAGTATAAAGTTAGAAGCTTTCTTT	CASSIKLEAFF
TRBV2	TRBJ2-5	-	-	TGTGCCAGCAGTGAAGCGCGGGAGACCCAGTACTTC	CASSEARETQYF
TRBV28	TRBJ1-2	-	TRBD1	TGTGCCAGCAGAAGGCCCCCAGGGACAGGGGATGGGTATGGCTACACCTTC	CASRRPPGTGDGYGYTF
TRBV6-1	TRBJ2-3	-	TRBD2	TGTGCCAGCACGCGGGAGGGCCCTGCAGATACGCAGTATTTT	CASTREGPADTQYF
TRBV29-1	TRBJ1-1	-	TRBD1	TGCAGCGTTGAAAAGACAGGGGGGACTGAAGCTTTCTTT	CSVEKTGGTEAFF
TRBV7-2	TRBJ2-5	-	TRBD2	TGTGCCAGCAGCACTCGGACTAGCGGGAGGGCCACAGAGACCCAGTACTTC	CASSTRTSGRATETQYF
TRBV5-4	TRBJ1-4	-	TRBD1	TGTGCCAGCAGCTTGGGACAGGGGGCAACTAATGAAAAACTGTTTTTT	CASSLGQGATNEKLFF
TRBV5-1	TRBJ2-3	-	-	TGCGCCAGCACGGACAACACAGATACGCAGTATTTT	CASTDNTDTQYF
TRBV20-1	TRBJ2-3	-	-	TGCAGTGCAGCAAGCACAGATACGCAGTATTTT	CSAASTDTQYF
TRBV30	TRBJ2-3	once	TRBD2	TGTGCCTGGAGAAAAGCTAGCGGGAGCACCTTCACAGATACGCAGTATTTT	CAWRKASGSTFTDTQYF
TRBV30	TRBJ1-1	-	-	TGTGCCTGGAGTGTACGGGGTGCGGCTTTCTTT	CAWSVRGAAFF
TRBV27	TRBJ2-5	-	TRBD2	TGTGCCAGCAGTCCGAGACGGGGGGGGGAGACCCAGTACTTC	CASSPRRGGETQYF
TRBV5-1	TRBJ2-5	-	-	TGCGCCAGCAGCTCCGTCACACAAATGTCAAAAGAGACCCAGTACTTC	CASSSVTQMSKETQYF
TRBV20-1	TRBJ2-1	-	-	TGCAGTGCTAGAGATCGAGAGGAGCAGTTCTTC	CSARDREEQFF
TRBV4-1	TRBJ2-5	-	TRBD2	TGCGCCAGCAGCCAAAAATTAGCGGGAGGGCAAGAGACCCAGTACTTC	CASSQKLAGGQETQYF
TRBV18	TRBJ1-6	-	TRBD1	TGTGCCAGCTCCTACGAGACAGGGGTTTATTCACCCCTCCACTTT	CASSYETGVYSPLHF
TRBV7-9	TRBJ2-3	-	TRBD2	TGTGCCAGCGGACGATTCAGGACTAGATCTTCAGATACGCAGTATTTT	CASGRFRTRSSDTQYF
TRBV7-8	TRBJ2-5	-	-	TGTGCCAGCAGCTCTGCGGGCCCTGCCCAAGAGACCCAGTACTTC	CASSSAGPAQETQYF
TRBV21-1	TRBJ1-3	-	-	TGTGCCAGTCGCCGGCGCTCTGGAAACACCATATATTTT	CASRRRSGNTIYF
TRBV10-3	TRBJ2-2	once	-	TGTGCCATCAGTGAGTCGACGAGGGACACCGGGGAGCTGTTTTTT	CAISESTRDTGELFF
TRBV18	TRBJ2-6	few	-	TGTGCCAGCTCACCAGAGTTCTCTGGGGCCAACGTCCTGACTTTC	CASSPEFSGANVLTF
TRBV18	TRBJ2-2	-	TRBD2	TGTACCAGCTCACCGGCCGAGACTAGCTTAAACACCGGGGAGCTGTTTTTT	CTSSPAETSLNTGELFF
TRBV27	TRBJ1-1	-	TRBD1	TGTGCCAGCTCGAGACAGGGGGCAGGAATGAACACTGAAGCTTTCTTT	CASSRQGAGMNTEAFF
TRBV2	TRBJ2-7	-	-	TGTGCCAGCAGTATAGCGGTGAGCTCCTACGAGCAGTACTTC	CASSIAVSSYEQYF
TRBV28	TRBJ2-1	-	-	TGTGCCAGCAGTGGGAGGGACACACCTTACAATGAGCAGTTCTTC	CASSGRDTPYNEQFF